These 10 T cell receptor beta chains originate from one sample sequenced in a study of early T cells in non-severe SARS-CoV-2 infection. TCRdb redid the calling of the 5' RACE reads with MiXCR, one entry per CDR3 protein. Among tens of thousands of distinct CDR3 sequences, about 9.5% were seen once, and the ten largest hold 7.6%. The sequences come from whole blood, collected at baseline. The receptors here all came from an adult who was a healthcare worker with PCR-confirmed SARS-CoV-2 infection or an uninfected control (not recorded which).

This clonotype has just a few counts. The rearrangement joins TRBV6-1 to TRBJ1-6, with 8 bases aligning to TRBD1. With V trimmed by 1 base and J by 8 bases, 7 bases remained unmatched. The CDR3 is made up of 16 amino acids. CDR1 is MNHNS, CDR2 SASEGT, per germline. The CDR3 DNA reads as TGTGCCAGCAGTGAAGTAGGCAGGGGGCGTCATTCACCCCTCCACTTT. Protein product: CASSEVGRGRHSPLHF.

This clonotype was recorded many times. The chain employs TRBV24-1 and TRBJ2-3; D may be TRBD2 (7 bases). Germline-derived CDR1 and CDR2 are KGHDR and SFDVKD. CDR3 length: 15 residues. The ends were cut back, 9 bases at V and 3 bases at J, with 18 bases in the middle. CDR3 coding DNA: TGTGCCACCGGGAGAACGGGGGGCCGAACAGATACGCAGTATTTT. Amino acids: CATGRTGGRTDTQYF.

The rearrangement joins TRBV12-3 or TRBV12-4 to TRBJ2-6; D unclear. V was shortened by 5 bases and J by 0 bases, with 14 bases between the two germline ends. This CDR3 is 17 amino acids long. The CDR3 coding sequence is TGTGCCAGCAGTCCAAGTAACACTGTCTCTGGGGCCAACGTCCTGACTTTC. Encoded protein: CASSPSNTVSGANVLTF.

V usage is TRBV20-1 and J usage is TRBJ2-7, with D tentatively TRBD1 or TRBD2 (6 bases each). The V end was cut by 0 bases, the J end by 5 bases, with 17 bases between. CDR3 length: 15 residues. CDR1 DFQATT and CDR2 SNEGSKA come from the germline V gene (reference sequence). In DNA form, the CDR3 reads TGCAGTGCTAGAGATAGCGGAGCAGGGGCCCACGAGCAGTACTTC. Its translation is CSARDSGAGAHEQYF.

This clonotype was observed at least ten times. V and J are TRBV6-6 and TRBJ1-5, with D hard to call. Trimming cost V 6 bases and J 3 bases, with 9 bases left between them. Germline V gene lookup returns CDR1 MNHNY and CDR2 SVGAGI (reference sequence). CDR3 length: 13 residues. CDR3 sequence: CASSVPDNQPQHF. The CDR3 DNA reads TGTGCCAGCAGCGTACCGGACAATCAGCCCCAGCATTTT.

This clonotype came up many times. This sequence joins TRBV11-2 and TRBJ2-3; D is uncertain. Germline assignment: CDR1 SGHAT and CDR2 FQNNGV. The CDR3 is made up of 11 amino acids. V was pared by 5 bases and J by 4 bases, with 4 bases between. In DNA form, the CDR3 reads TGTGCCAGCAGCCTGGCAGATACGCAGTATTTT. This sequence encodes CASSLADTQYF. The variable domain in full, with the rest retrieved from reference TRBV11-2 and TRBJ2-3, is EAGVAQSPRYKIIEKRQSVAFWCNPISGHATLYWYQQILGQGPKLLIQFQNNGVVDDSQLPKDRFSAERLKGVDSTLKIQPAKLEDSAVYLCASSLADTQYFGPGTRLTVL.

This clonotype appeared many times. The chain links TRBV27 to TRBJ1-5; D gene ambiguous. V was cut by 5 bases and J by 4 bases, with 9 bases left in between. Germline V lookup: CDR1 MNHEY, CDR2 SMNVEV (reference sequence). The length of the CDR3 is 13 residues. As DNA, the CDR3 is TGTGCCAGCAGTCGTCAGGATAATCAGCCCCAGCATTTT. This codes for CASSRQDNQPQHF.

The CDR3: CASSLIGTGSADTQYF. DNA of the CDR3: TGTGCCAGCAGCTTAATAGGGACAGGGTCTGCAGATACGCAGTATTTT. The V and J genes are TRBV11-3 and TRBJ2-3; 9 nucleotides agree with TRBD1. CDR1 and CDR2 (germline): SGHNT, YENEEA. The length of the CDR3 is 16 residues. V lost 2 bases to trimming and J lost 4 bases; unmatched junction nucleotides: 7.

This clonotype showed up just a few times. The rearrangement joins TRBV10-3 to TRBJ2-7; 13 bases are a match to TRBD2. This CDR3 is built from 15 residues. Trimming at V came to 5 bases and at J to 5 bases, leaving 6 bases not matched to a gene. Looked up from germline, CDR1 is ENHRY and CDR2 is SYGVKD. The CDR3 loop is CAISRTSGGTNEQYF. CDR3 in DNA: TGTGCCATCAGTAGGACTAGCGGGGGAACGAACGAGCAGTACTTC.

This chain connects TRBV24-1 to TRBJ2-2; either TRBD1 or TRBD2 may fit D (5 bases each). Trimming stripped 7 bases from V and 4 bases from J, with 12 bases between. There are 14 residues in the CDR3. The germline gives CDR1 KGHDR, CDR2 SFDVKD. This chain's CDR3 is CATSSGTATGELFF. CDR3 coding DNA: TGTGCCACCAGCTCCGGGACCGCCACCGGGGAGCTGTTTTTT.